One sample yielded the 20 T cell receptor beta chains listed below, sequenced in a study of human T cells and chemical hapten exposure. The time point is: patch test 2, 6 weeks after DPC sensitization. Noted treatment: therapeutic diphenylcyclopropenone sensitization with weekly scalp DPC. TCRdb called the RACE reads again in MiXCR, with one record for every CDR3 protein. Among approximately 350,000 distinct CDR3 sequences listed, around 6% were seen once. The sequencing used whole blood, collected in connection with sensitization to the hapten diphenylcyclopropenone (DPC). Every receptor here comes from a young woman with alopecia areata. Some clones in this sample may be carry-over from other donors' samples.

The gene calls are TRBV6-5 and TRBJ1-3; perhaps TRBD1 as D (6 bases). CDR1 is MNHEY, CDR2 SVGAGI, per germline. The CDR3 runs 14 residues. Trimming cost V 2 bases and J 2 bases, with 7 bases left between them. The CDR3 reads CASSYAGAGNTIYF. The CDR3 DNA reads as TGTGCCAGCAGTTACGCAGGGGCTGGAAACACCATATATTTT.

Many counts were recorded for this clonotype. The chain combines TRBV29-1 with TRBJ2-7; D not resolved. There are 12 residues in the CDR3. Germline-derived CDR1 and CDR2 are SQVTM and ANQGSEA. Trimming stripped 4 bases from V and 1 base from J, with 8 bases between. The CDR3 reads CSVADASYEQYF. The CDR3 nucleotides read TGCAGCGTTGCGGACGCGTCCTACGAGCAGTACTTC.

At least ten counts were recorded for this clonotype. The chain uses TRBV12-3 or TRBV12-4 and TRBJ1-6; tentative D call: TRBD1 (6 bases). The CDR3 extends over 14 amino acids. V shed 5 bases and J shed 14 bases, with 19 bases lying between them. DNA of the CDR3: TGTGCCAGCAGTCCACAGGGTATTGATGTCTCCCTCCACTTT. Encoded protein: CASSPQGIDVSLHF.

This clonotype was detected a few times. This chain connects TRBV4-2 to TRBJ1-6; D gene unclear. Trimming pared 0 bases from V and 7 bases from J, leaving 7 bases between. Germline-derived CDR1 and CDR2 are LGHNA and YNFKEQ. This CDR3 contains 14 residues. Here the CDR3 DNA reads TGTGCCAGCAGCCAAGATAAGGTCAATTCACCCCTCCACTTT. Protein: CASSQDKVNSPLHF.

The genes are TRBV7-2 and TRBJ1-1; D call uncertain. V was trimmed by 5 bases and J by 4 bases, leaving 14 bases between them. CDR1 and CDR2 (germline): SGHTA, FQGNSA. This CDR3 comprises 14 residues. CDR3 nucleotides: TGTGCCAGCAGCCCCCAGACGGTGTCCACTGAAGCTTTCTTT. Protein sequence: CASSPQTVSTEAFF.

In its sample, this clonotype was seen many times. J is TRBJ2-5 and V is TRBV6-2 or TRBV6-3; 7 nucleotides match TRBD1. Germline trimming cut 6 bases from V and 5 bases from J; bases unmatched to any gene: 12. The germline CDR1 and CDR2 sequences are MNHEY and SVGEGT. This CDR3 region has 15 residues. The CDR3 DNA sequence: TGTGCCAGCAGCCGGGACAGCGGAGGCGGGGAGACCCAGTACTTC. Its translation: CASSRDSGGGETQYF.

The sample holds a few counts of this clonotype. The chain uses TRBV12-1 and TRBJ2-4; the table's D call of TRBD2 was not tested on the DNA. TRBV12-1 is marked as a pseudogene. The CDR3 runs to 15 residues. The CDR3 coding sequence is TGTGCCAGCAGCTTTGCTAGCGGGGGGGCAAACATTCAGTACTTC. As protein: CASSFASGGANIQYF.

There are many counts of this clonotype. One junction end disagrees with the germline gene, perhaps due to a read error. CDR3 sequence reads: CASSAQETQYF. For the CDR3, the DNA is TGTGCCAGCAGTGCCCAAGAGACCCAGTACTTC. V usage is TRBV5-1 and J usage is TRBJ2-5; no reliable D call. CDR1 is SGHRS and CDR2 is YFSETQ in the germline V gene. The CDR3 has 11 residues.

Many counts were recorded for this clonotype. The J gene is TRBJ2-1, the V gene TRBV29-1; 9 nucleotides match TRBD1. Germline CDR1 SQVTM, CDR2 ANQGSEA. The CDR3 extends over 15 amino acids. V gave up 3 bases and J gave up 2 bases; unmatched junction bases: 5. Here the CDR3 DNA reads TGCAGCGTTGATCGGAGGGACAGGGCCTACAATGAGCAGTTCTTC. This sequence encodes CSVDRRDRAYNEQFF.

This sequence joins TRBV6-4 and TRBJ2-3; D is possibly TRBD2 (5 bases). The germline V gene encodes CDR1 MRHNA and CDR2 SNTAGT. V was clipped by 2 bases and J by 0 bases, with 9 bases between them. The CDR3 length is 15 residues. CDR3 region: CASSDSGTSTDTQYF. The CDR3 nucleotides are TGTGCCAGCAGTGACAGCGGCACTAGCACAGATACGCAGTATTTT.

In its sample, this clonotype was seen a few times. The CDR3 bases are TGCAGTGCTGTGGATTCCTACGAGCAGTACTTC. Translation gives CSAVDSYEQYF. This rearrangement joins TRBV20-1 to TRBJ2-7; D remains ambiguous. Germline CDR1 and CDR2: DFQATT and SNEGSKA (reference sequence). The CDR3 covers 11 residues. Trimming took off 5 bases at V and 1 base at J, with 6 bases between the two ends.

This clonotype has at least ten counts. V is TRBV28 and J is TRBJ1-6; a weak D match, TRBD1 (6 bases). The CDR3 covers 16 residues. Germline-derived CDR1 and CDR2 are MDHEN and SYDVKM. V was pared by 5 bases and J by 4 bases, with 15 bases between. CDR3 in amino acids: CASSVPLTGYNSPLHF. Written as DNA, the CDR3 is TGTGCCAGCAGTGTACCTCTTACAGGGTATAATTCACCCCTCCACTTT.

This clonotype has a count of ten or more. The rearrangement uses TRBV4-3 and TRBJ1-2; D ambiguous. The CDR3 is 15 amino acids. Trimming removed 3 bases at V and 5 bases at J, with 16 bases between. CDR1 and CDR2 (germline): LGHNA, YSLEER. The CDR3 coding sequence is TGCGCCAGCAGCCAGGAAGACGGACTTGAGTATGGCTACACCTTC. It yields the protein CASSQEDGLEYGYTF.

A few counts support this clonotype. The chain combines TRBV12-3 or TRBV12-4 with TRBJ2-7; 10 nucleotides line up with TRBD2. The CDR3 is 15 residues long. The V and J ends lost 0 bases and 4 bases, in that order; junction bases with no gene match: 3. The CDR3 sequence is CASSLASGGLYEQYF. The CDR3 region has the DNA TGTGCCAGCAGTTTAGCTAGCGGGGGGTTATACGAGCAGTACTTC.

There are many counts of this clonotype. This rearrangement joins TRBV27 to TRBJ2-3; unclear D gene. V was shortened by 3 bases and J by 5 bases, with 9 bases between the two germline ends. There are 13 residues in the CDR3. Germline V CDR1 and CDR2: MNHEY, SMNVEV (reference sequence). The CDR3 here is CASSFMTEDTQYF. DNA for the CDR3: TGTGCCAGCAGTTTTATGACCGAAGATACGCAGTATTTT.

This clonotype was counted a few times. The rearrangement links TRBV18 to TRBJ1-2; D is ambiguous. Germline V gene data show CDR1 as KGHSH and CDR2 as LQKENI. CDR3 length equals 13 residues. V was cut by 2 bases and J by 6 bases, with 10 bases left in between. This chain's CDR3 is CASSPIKQNGYTF. CDR3 in DNA: TGTGCCAGCTCACCAATCAAACAGAATGGCTACACCTTC. Variable domain in full (rest from reference TRBV18 and TRBJ1-2): NAGVMQNPRHLVRRRGQEARLRCSPMKGHSHVYWYRQLPEEGLKFMVYLQKENIIDESGMPKERFSAEFPKEGPSILRIQQVVRGDSAAYFCASSPIKQNGYTFGSGTRLTVV.

With regard to this clonotype: At one end, the junction sequence differs from germline, possibly due to a read error. The chain uses TRBV29-1 and TRBJ2-1; 7 bases match TRBD1. The CDR3 runs to 14 residues. Germline CDR1 reads SQVTM; CDR2 reads ANQGSEA. The CDR3 DNA follows: TGCAGCGTTTCGAACCAGGGGGTCCTCAATGTGCAGTTCTTC. It encodes CSVSNQGVLNVQFF.

This clonotype has a handful of counts. The V gene is TRBV19, the J gene TRBJ2-3; weak D call: TRBD2 (6 bases). Germline assignment: CDR1 LNHDA and CDR2 SQIVND (reference sequence). The CDR3 contains 15 residues. V was cut by 6 bases and J by 1 base, with 14 bases left in between. The CDR3 loop is CASRRGGIRTDTQYF. CDR3 in DNA: TGTGCCAGTAGAAGAGGAGGGATTCGCACAGATACGCAGTATTTT.

This clonotype has a count of ten or more. This chain links TRBV20-1 with TRBJ1-5; the D is unclear. Trimming stripped 3 bases from V and 4 bases from J, with 10 bases between. Germline V gene data show CDR1 as DFQATT and CDR2 as SNEGSKA (reference sequence). CDR3 length: 13 amino acids. In nucleotides, the CDR3 is TGCAGTGCTAGTGTCCAGAGGAATCAGCCCCAGCATTTT. Its protein product is CSASVQRNQPQHF.

The V gene is TRBV7-9, the J gene TRBJ2-3; 7 positions agree with TRBD1. V gave up 6 bases and J gave up 2 bases; unmatched junction bases: 11. The CDR3 is 16 residues long. The germline V gene encodes CDR1 SEHNR and CDR2 FQNEAQ (reference sequence). DNA for the CDR3: TGTGCCAGCAGTCCCTCGAGAGGACAGGTCACAGATACGCAGTATTTT. Translating it yields CASSPSRGQVTDTQYF.